This T cell receptor beta chain was retrieved from a study of T-cell memory formation after mild COVID-19. CDR1 and CDR2 from the germline V gene are SGHTA and FQGNSA. The CDR3 loop spans 12 amino acids. Trimming took 3 bases from V and 3 from J, leaving 3 bases between them. Whole-study results and caveats: While clones contracting from day 15 to 85 were balanced between CD4 and CD8, later expanders leaned CD4+.

In this sample, this clonotype turned up many times. The antigen remains unidentified. TCRdb ran MiXCR on the 5' RACE reads and lists one entry per CDR3 protein. The sample includes about 130,000 distinct CDR3 sequences, 15% to 20% seen only once; the top ten take about 5.2%. The receptor comes from a man between 18 and 29 years old who had mild COVID-19 (a few samples of this study predate the infection). Cell type and time point are not known. The V gene is TRBV7-2, the J gene TRBJ2-1, with no clear D. Sample: PBMCs or a T cell subset sorted from them (not recorded which). CDR3 region: CASSFGYNEQFF. The CDR3 region has the DNA TGTGCCAGCAGCTTCGGCTACAATGAGCAGTTCTTC.